This TCR beta chain was captured by sequencing in a study of Ad26.COV2.S vaccination and SARS-CoV-2 variants. Study information: In the study, Ad26.COV2.S was injected intramuscularly once, or twice 56 days apart. Study-wide findings and caveats: Among vaccine recipients, spike-specific TCR breadth exceeded that of placebo recipients.

This CDR3 is built from 13 residues. V was trimmed by 5 bases and J by 9 bases, leaving 20 bases between them. In germline, CDR1 is GTSNPN, CDR2 SVGIG (reference sequence). Concerning this clone itself: Antigen specificity is unknown.

Some clones are missing from TCRdb's copy, which holds only in-frame ones; the method was immunoSEQ multiplex PCR. The table includes 250,000 to 300,000 clones, about 89% detected once. Specified treatment: about 20 received Ad26.COV2.S at low or high dose, single or two shots; about 5 received placebo; per-sample allocation not given. Day 63 following the first vaccine or placebo injection was when the samples were taken. Recruitment in Boston yielded a donor of adult age, 18-55 years. The sample was peripheral blood, taken in a trial of Ad26.COV2.S vaccine versus placebo. This chain connects TRBV30 to TRBJ2-7; the D gene is possibly TRBD2 (6 bases). This TCR was sampled from a person between 18 and 65 years old who received the Ad26.COV2.S COVID-19 vaccine or a placebo. The CDR3 DNA reads as TGTGCCTGGGCCGGGACTGGGGCATCCGGGCAGTACTTC. This sequence encodes CAWAGTGASGQYF.